A single sample gave rise to the 9 T cell receptor beta chains below, sequenced in a study of blood T cell repertoires in COVID-19. Some clones are missing from TCRdb's copy, which holds only in-frame ones; the method was immunoSEQ multiplex PCR. In the table there are roughly 99,000 clones, 80% to 85% of which are singletons. Specimen: peripheral blood. Receptor source: a human donor in a cohort sampled during active COVID-19.

This clone was found once. This chain connects TRBV7-2 to TRBJ2-3; a possible D gene is TRBD2 (5 bases). Trimming stripped 5 bases from V and 0 bases from J, with 9 bases between. The CDR3 has 14 amino acids. CDR1 SGHTA and CDR2 FQGNSA come from the germline V gene. The CDR3 loop reads CASSPDFSTDTQYF. The CDR3 DNA follows: TGTGCCAGCAGCCCGGACTTTAGCACAGATACGCAGTATTTT. The full variable domain, its missing parts supplied by reference TRBV7-2 and TRBJ2-3, is GAGVSQSPSNKVTEKGKDVELRCDPISGHTALYWYRQSLGQGLEFLIYFQGNSAPDKSGLPSDRFSAERTGGSVSTLTIQRTQQEDSAVYLCASSPDFSTDTQYFGPGTRLTVL.

The chain couples TRBV6-6 to TRBJ1-1; 9 nucleotides align to TRBD1. Germline-derived CDR1 and CDR2 are MNHNY and SVGAGI (reference sequence). The V gene end was trimmed by 5 bases and the J gene end by 0 bases; junction bases not matched to a gene: 7. The CDR3 runs to 16 residues. The CDR3 coding sequence is TGTGCCAGCAGTCCTGGACAGGGGAGGATGAACACTGAAGCTTTCTTT. Translated: CASSPGQGRMNTEAFF.

The V call is TRBV4-1, the J call TRBJ2-2, with 7 bases matching TRBD1. Per the germline V gene, CDR1 is MGHRA and CDR2 is YSYEKL. The CDR3 has 11 amino acids. V shed 6 bases and J 15 bases; nucleotides not matched to a gene: 7. The CDR3, as DNA: TGCGCCAGCAGGATCGGACAGGTCTTGTTTTTT. Its translation: CASRIGQVLFF.

This clone was observed a few times. J is TRBJ2-7 and V is TRBV5-1; D gene uncertain. CDR1 and CDR2 (germline): SGHRS, YFSETQ. This CDR3 has 14 amino acids. Deletions cut 0 bases from V and 1 base from J, with 8 bases between. CDR3 bases: TGCGCCAGCAGCTTGGAACGACAATCCTACGAGCAGTACTTC. As protein: CASSLERQSYEQYF. The complete variable domain, with remaining parts taken from reference TRBV5-1 and TRBJ2-7, reads KAGVTQTPRYLIKTRGQQVTLSCSPISGHRSVSWYQQTPGQGLQFLFEYFSETQRNKGNFPGRFSGRQFSNSRSEMNVSTLELGDSALYLCASSLERQSYEQYFGPGTRLTVT.

The chain uses TRBV18 and TRBJ1-5; D perhaps matches TRBD1 (6 bases). Germline CDR1 and CDR2: KGHSH and LQKENI. This CDR3 comprises 14 residues. Trimming stripped 2 bases from V and 5 bases from J, with 10 bases between. In DNA form, the CDR3 reads TGTGCCAGCTCACCAGGGACACGGGATCAGCCCCAGCATTTT. It specifies CASSPGTRDQPQHF.

V usage is TRBV27 and J usage is TRBJ2-1; D might be TRBD1 (6 bases). Germline loops: CDR1 MNHEY, CDR2 SMNVEV (reference sequence). The CDR3 runs to 14 residues. Trimming shortened V by 3 bases and J by 10 bases, and 16 bases separated the two germline ends. The CDR3 sequence: CASSLFARRGEQFF. The CDR3 DNA follows: TGTGCCAGCAGTTTGTTTGCCCGAAGGGGGGAGCAGTTCTTC.

The chain employs TRBV18 and TRBJ1-1; no clear D. The CDR3 spans 14 residues. The germline gives CDR1 KGHSH, CDR2 LQKENI. Trimming pared 3 bases from V and 6 bases from J, leaving 14 bases between. CDR3 DNA sequence: TGTGCCAGCTCACCCCCGTTGGGAGGCTCTGAAGCTTTCTTT. Translating it yields CASSPPLGGSEAFF.

The gene calls are TRBV4-3 and TRBJ2-3; 12 bases map to TRBD2. The germline gives CDR1 LGHNA, CDR2 YSLEER. Trimming removed 3 bases from V and 4 bases from J; junction bases left unmatched: 8. CDR3 length: 17 amino acids. The CDR3 here is CASSQLRLAGEADTQYF. The CDR3 DNA follows: TGCGCCAGCAGCCAGCTGCGACTAGCGGGGGAGGCAGATACGCAGTATTTT.

This clone was detected a few times. The chain carries TRBV28 and TRBJ2-3, with D tentatively TRBD2 (6 bases). Germline assignment: CDR1 MDHEN and CDR2 SYDVKM. The length of the CDR3 is 13 residues. Trimming took off 2 bases at V and 5 bases at J, with 8 bases between the two ends. In nucleotides, the CDR3 is TGTGCCAGCAGTTTAGGGCGGGGAGATACGCAGTATTTT. Its translation: CASSLGRGDTQYF.